This T cell receptor beta chain is from a study of cytomegalovirus exposure and HLA in healthy donors (TCRdb year 2017). Notes on the research overall: An earlier analysis of roughly 500 of the donors reported roughly 300 Gb of sequence data and around 100 million unique TCR beta sequences obtained from about 170 million T cells. HLA typing covered class I and class II loci at four-digit resolution. To study patterns of TCR occurrence, a later analysis re-analyzed previously published TCR beta repertoires from just over 650 donors and added high-resolution HLA genotyping. Every discovery cohort repertoire had been produced on one sequencing platform. Alongside the repertoire data, information on donor age, sex, ethnicity and CMV serostatus was compiled. On average, roughly 250,000 unique TCR beta nucleotide sequences were sequenced per donor among some 430 genotyped donors of the cohort, with about 17% of those sequences being non-productive. Typing coverage differed by locus: A, B, C, DRB1 and DQB1 were typed in about 620-640 donors, DQA1 in about 550, DPA1 in 600 to 610, and DPB1 in around 490. Genome-wide SNP genotypes for about three fifths of the roughly 670 donors were used in a later genetic analysis, which treated that subset as a discovery cohort. The study aimed to test whether cataloging public T cell receptors could reveal signatures of past pathogen exposure. To predict cytomegalovirus infection status, the study combined high-throughput TCR immunosequencing, statistical association of individual TCRs with disease status, and machine learning. Rather than using new phenotypic data, the later analysis identified candidate immune exposures from TCR beta sequences and from how often those sequences occurred across donors. A handful of DR-DQ haplotypes were handled as single units for association and clustering because linkage in the cohort was strong. Of the roughly 400 genotyped donors, over 65% fell in the genetic ancestry cluster associated with self-reported Caucasian donors. In an earlier analysis of more than 550 of the donors, high-throughput TCR beta sequencing was used to judge whether each TCR beta V gene segment behaved as functional or pseudogenic. Along with the approximately 650-subject first cohort, a separate validation cohort of over a hundred different subjects was used. Using immunosequencing, the study profiled T cell repertoires from around 680 subjects and related those repertoires to cytomegalovirus serostatus. Approximately 330 gigabases of sequencing data and approximately 91 million unique TCR sequences made up an early release that covered under 750 HLA-typed donors.

The cohort comprised around 700 healthy bone marrow donors. At the time of sampling, all cohort members were nominally healthy, though unrecorded immune exposures were likely present. The donor tested CMV seronegative, placing the donor among the 350 or so seronegative members of the cohort. A peripheral blood sample was collected from each donor, and TCR beta sequencing was performed on peripheral blood mononuclear cells. The Qiagen DNeasy Blood Extraction Kit was used to extract genomic DNA from the blood cell samples. Comment on this clone: Its antigen has not been determined. Base quality data are lacking; no much larger clone is found one base away.

Overall results and qualifications from the work: A later analysis found that HLA-associated TCR beta chains were more clonally expanded and had lower generation probabilities than equally common non-associated chains. A later analysis reported that several top co-occurrence clusters appeared linked to parvovirus B19, influenza, CMV and Epstein-Barr virus. Because some donors lacked HLA typing at each locus, the association tests relied only on the typed subset. Most CMV-associated TCR beta chains appeared to be HLA-restricted in a later analysis, and the HLA associations seemed to be driven largely by CMV exposure. V-gene and J-gene trimming of TCR beta chains was associated with a missense DCLRE1C variant in a later genetic analysis, and the association was replicated in an independent cohort. In both the original and validation cohorts, the classifier was reported to diagnose cytomegalovirus status with high specificity and sensitivity. According to the authors, the approach could potentially be generalized to other disease states and immunological phenotypes. Three of the identified cytomegalovirus-associated TCR beta chains were confirmed in vitro to be specific for cytomegalovirus antigens. An earlier analysis of some 590 of the donors showed that most TCR beta V segments appeared in productive rearrangements either about 87% or about 30% of the time, which broadly matched IMGT annotations. At a false discovery rate of 0.05, a later analysis linked fewer than 20,000 TCR beta sequences to specific HLA alleles. A further reported finding was that TCR beta sequences accurately predicted the HLA-A and HLA-B alleles for most subjects in the first cohort. The study listed over 150 TCR beta chains as associated with cytomegalovirus. Presence/absence analyses assumed roughly uniform sequencing depth across donors, an assumption that may not hold. A group of highly shared sequence variants was considered likely to be a technical artifact of the sequencing pipeline. When HLA alleles, especially DR and DQ, strongly co-occurred, TCR associations were difficult to assign to individual alleles. Linkage disequilibrium might explain the correlated functional status among segregating V segments, but an unknown experimental factor could not be excluded. Because counts were too low, more than 15 rarely observed V segments, including chromosome 9 orphons, were excluded from the earlier analysis of around 590 of the donors. According to a later genetic analysis, donors in an Asian-associated ancestry cluster had fewer N-insertions in productive TCRs than the approximately 710-donor mean. Most TCR sequences were seen in very few donors, while some public TCRs were found in many individuals. In this cohort, only TCR beta chains were sequenced, and detectable features were limited by the absence of alpha or paired-chain data. According to a later analysis, TCR association rates differed among HLA loci, with DRB1 alleles showing the most associated TCRs and HLA-C alleles showing the fewest. The only immune exposure information available for the cohort was CMV serostatus.

Library creation used the immunoSEQ multiplex PCR assay. For the multiplex PCR, a mixture combining 60 forward primers for TCR Vbeta segments and 13 reverse primers for TCR Jbeta segments was used. A multiplex PCR assay on genomic DNA amplified the CDR3 region of rearranged TCR beta genes. On the Illumina HiSeq System, the amplified TCR beta libraries were sequenced as 87-base-pair reads. The published analysis was carried out like this. A later analysis tallied 80 million to 95 million unique TCR beta chains across the 640 or so repertoires, and approximately 12 million of those chains were shared by two or more donors. To remove PCR and sequencing errors, raw reads were error-corrected and collapsed into unique sequences using a nearest-neighbor algorithm that merged closely related sequences. To assign V, D and J gene segments, CDR3 sequences were aligned to IMGT reference sequences. For a sequence to be retained, a match of at least six nucleotides was required to both a V gene segment and a J gene segment. Rearrangements were classified as productive when the CDR3 lacked stop codons and remained in frame with V and J, and all other rearrangements were classified as non-productive. CDR3 was defined according to IMGT convention as the region running from the second conserved V-encoded cysteine to the conserved J-encoded phenylalanine. The earlier analysis of a few hundred of the donors excluded sequences that lacked an unambiguous match to a single V gene segment. An earlier analysis of a few hundred of the donors called V segments functional above 56.7% productive rearrangements and segregating when the between-donor standard deviation exceeded 5%. A statistical classification framework was built for diagnosing cytomegalovirus status from the catalog of TCR beta chain sequences. In a later analysis, V and J genes were assigned by comparing TCR nucleotide sequences against IMGT/GENE-DB human TR gene sequences. Using the TCRdist pipeline, a later analysis assigned CDR3 sequences along with most-parsimonious VDJ recombination scenarios. In a later analysis, each TCR beta chain was defined by its CDR3 amino acid sequence together with its V-gene family, and reads lacking a unique V-gene family were excluded. In a later analysis, 550 to 650 highly shared, low-generation-probability nucleotide sequences were removed to address suspected cross-contamination and a sequencing artifact. In a later analysis, a clonal expansion index was calculated for each public chain from normalized within-repertoire ranks of inferred template counts. Generation probabilities in a later analysis came from a VDJ recombination model fitted to out-of-frame rearrangements, and those results were checked against IGoR. In a later analysis, TCR-TCR, TCR-HLA and TCR-CMV co-occurrence was scored with hypergeometric tests, and a repertoire-size bias correction was applied to TCR pairs. In a later analysis, false discovery rates were estimated by permuting HLA or CMV assignments 20 times. A later analysis grouped co-occurring TCRs with DBSCAN, adding TCRdist sequence similarity when clustering within HLA-allele-positive subsets. Co-occurrence clustering excluded repertoires with fewer than 30,000 or more than 120,000 public chains, plus five with anomalous nucleotide sharing. Drawn from immuneACCESS, this table holds only the in-frame rearrangements with V and J called that TCRdb kept. Clones are partly lost; checked studies trace under half to an unresolved V gene and leave the rest unexplained. D and trimming were read from the DNA, whereas the V and J calls and clone size are those reported in that table. Counted in this sample were fewer than 110,000 clones; 73% of them appeared once. The ten largest clones take up roughly 8% of the sample.

Sequenced: PBMCs. This clonotype originated in a man younger than 45 in good health and CMV-seronegative.

In nucleotide form, the sequence is TGTGCCAGCAGCGATGGGATAGCGGGACCCTCCTACAATGAGCAGTTCTTC. The resulting protein is CASSDGIAGPSYNEQFF. Recombination linked TRBV9 to TRBJ2-1; 8 junctional bases match TRBD2. In the germline V gene, CDR1 corresponds to SGDLS and CDR2 to YYNGEE. Trimming takes 3 bases off V and 0 bases off J; junction bases not matched to a gene: 8. The CDR3 covers 17 residues, taking in both the cysteine and the phenylalanine. Only the CDR3 DNA stays, 51 bases, in frame from base 1.